This T cell receptor beta chain was identified during a study of T cells after somatic rescue of genetic block. The assay was immunoSEQ multiplex PCR, and TCRdb's table has in-frame clones only and misses some. The repertoire holds 60,000 to 75,000 clones, with about 91% as singletons. This CDR3 spans 15 amino acids. Per the germline V gene, CDR1 is SGHTA and CDR2 is FQGNSA. Trimming removed 5 bases from V and 3 bases from J; junction bases left unmatched: 8. The chain has TRBV7-2 and TRBJ2-7; 9 bases fit TRBD1. Sequenced: peripheral blood mononuclear cells (PBMCs). The sequence derives from a man aged 35 to 55. CDR3 in amino acids: CASSLDWTGDYEQYF. The DNA of the CDR3 is TGTGCCAGCAGCCTAGATTGGACAGGGGACTACGAGCAGTACTTC.